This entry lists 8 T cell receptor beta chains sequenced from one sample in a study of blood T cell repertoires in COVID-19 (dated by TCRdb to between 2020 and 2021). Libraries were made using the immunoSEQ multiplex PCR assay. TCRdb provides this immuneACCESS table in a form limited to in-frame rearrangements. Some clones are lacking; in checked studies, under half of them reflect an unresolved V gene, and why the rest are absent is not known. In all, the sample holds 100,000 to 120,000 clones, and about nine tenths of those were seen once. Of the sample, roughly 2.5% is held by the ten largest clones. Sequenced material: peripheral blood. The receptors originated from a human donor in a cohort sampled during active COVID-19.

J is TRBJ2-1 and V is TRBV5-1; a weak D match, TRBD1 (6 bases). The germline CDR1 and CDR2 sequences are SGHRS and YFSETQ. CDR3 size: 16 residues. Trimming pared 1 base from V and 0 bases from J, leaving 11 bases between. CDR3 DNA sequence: TGCGCCAGCAGCTTGCGGGACACCAGCTCCTACAATGAGCAGTTCTTC. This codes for CASSLRDTSSYNEQFF.

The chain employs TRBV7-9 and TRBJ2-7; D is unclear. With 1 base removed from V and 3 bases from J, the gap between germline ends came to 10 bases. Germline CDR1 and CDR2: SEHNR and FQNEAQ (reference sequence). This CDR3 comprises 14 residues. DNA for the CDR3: TGTGCCAGCAGCTTAGGACTCCCAAGCTACGAGCAGTACTTC. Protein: CASSLGLPSYEQYF.

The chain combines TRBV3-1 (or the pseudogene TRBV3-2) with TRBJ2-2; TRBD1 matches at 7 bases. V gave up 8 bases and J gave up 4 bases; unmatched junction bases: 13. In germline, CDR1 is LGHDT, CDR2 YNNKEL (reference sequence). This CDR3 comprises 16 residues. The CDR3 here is CASQVYRGQVTGELFF. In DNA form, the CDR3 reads TGTGCCAGCCAAGTCTACCGCGGACAGGTCACCGGGGAGCTGTTTTTT.

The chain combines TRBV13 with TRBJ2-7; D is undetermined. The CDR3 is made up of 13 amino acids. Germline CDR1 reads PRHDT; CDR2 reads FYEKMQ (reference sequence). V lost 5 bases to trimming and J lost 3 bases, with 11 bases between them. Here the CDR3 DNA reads TGTGCCAGCAGCCCACGAGGCCACTACGAGCAGTACTTC. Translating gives CASSPRGHYEQYF.

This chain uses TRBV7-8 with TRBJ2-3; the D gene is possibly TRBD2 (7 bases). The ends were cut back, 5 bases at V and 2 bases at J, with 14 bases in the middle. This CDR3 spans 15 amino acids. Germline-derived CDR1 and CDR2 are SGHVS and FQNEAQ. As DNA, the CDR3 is TGTGCCAGCAGCCGCGGGGCGGGGGCCACAGATACGCAGTATTTT. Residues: CASSRGAGATDTQYF.

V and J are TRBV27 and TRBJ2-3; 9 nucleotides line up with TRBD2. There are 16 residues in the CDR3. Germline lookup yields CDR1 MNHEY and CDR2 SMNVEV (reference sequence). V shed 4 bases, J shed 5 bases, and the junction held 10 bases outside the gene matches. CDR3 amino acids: CASSSSSGRRGDTQYF. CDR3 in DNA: TGTGCCAGCAGTTCTAGTAGCGGGAGACGTGGAGATACGCAGTATTTT.

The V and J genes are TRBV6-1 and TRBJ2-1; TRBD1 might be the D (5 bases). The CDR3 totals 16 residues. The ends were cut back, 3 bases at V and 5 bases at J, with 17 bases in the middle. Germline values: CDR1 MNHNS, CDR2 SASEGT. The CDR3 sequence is CASSDHRNGQDNEQFF. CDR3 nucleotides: TGTGCCAGCAGTGATCACAGGAACGGACAAGACAATGAGCAGTTCTTC.

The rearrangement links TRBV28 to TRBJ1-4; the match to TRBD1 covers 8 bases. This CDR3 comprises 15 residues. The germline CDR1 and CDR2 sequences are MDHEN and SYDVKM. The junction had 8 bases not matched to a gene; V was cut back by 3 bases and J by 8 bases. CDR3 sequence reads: CASSFPRTGNEKLFF. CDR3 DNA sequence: TGTGCCAGCAGTTTCCCAAGGACAGGGAACGAAAAACTGTTTTTT.